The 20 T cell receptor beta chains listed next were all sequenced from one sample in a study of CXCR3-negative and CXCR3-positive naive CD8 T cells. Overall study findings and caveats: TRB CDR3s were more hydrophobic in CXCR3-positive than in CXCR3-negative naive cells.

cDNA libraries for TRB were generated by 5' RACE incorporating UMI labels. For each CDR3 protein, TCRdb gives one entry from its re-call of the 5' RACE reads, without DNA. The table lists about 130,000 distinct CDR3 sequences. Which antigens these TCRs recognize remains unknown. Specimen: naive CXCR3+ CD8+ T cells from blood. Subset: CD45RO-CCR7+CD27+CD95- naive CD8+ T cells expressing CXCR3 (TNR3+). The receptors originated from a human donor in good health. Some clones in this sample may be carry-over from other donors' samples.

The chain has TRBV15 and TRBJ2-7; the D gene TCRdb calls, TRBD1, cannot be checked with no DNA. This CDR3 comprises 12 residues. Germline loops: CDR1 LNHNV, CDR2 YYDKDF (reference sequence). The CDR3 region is CATSRVDSEQYF.

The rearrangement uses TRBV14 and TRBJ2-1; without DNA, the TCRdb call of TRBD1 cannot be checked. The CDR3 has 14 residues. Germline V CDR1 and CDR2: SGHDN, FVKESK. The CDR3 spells CASSQGTFHNEQFF.

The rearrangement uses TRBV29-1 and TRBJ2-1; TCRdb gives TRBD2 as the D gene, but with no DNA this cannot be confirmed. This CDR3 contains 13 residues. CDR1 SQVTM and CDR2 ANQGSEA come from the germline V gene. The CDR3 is CSVVLAAYNEQFF.

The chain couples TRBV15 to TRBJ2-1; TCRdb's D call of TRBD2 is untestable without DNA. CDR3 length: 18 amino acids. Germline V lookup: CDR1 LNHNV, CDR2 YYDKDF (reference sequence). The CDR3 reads CATSRDWRGTSGYNEQFF. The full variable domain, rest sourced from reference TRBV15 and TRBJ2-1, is DAMVIQNPRYQVTQFGKPVTLSCSQTLNHNVMYWYQQKSSQAPKLLFHYYDKDFNNEADTPDNFQSRRPNTSFCFLDIRSPGLGDTAMYLCATSRDWRGTSGYNEQFFGPGTRLTVL.

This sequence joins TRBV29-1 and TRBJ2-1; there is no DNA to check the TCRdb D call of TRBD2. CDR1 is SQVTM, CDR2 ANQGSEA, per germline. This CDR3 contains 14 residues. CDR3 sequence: CSVGGLAEYNEQFF.

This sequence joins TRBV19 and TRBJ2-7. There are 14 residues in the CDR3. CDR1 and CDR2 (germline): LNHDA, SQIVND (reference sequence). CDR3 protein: CASSIDPLSYEQYF.

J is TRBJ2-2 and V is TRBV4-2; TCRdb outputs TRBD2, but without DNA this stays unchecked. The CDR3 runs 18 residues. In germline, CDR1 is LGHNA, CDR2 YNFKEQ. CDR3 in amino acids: CASSQDYPAGGPPGELFF.

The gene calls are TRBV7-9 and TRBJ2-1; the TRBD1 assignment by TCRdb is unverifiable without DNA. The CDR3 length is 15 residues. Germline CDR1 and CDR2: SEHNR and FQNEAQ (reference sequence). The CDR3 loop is CASSIGQVKYNEQFF.

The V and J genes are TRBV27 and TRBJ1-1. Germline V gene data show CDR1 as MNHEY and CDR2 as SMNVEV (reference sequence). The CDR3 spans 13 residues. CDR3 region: CASSLTLNTEAFF.

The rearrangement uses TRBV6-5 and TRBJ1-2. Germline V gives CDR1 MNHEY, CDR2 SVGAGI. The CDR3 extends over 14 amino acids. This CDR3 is CASSYSNSDYGYTF.

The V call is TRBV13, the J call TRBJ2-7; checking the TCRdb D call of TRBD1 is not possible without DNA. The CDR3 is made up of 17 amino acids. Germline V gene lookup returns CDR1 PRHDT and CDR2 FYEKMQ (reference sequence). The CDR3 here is CASSSRTSGTVTYEQYF.

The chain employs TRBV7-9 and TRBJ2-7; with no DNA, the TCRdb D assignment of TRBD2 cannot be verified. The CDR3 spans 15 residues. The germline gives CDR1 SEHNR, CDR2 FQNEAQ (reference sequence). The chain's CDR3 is CASSFHLAGGSEQYF.

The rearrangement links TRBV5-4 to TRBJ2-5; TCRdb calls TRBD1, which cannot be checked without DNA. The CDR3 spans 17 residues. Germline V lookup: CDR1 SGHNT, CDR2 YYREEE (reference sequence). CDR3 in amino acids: CASSHLRLDRQAETQYF. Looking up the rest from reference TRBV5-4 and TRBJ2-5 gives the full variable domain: ETGVTQSPTHLIKTRGQQVTLRCSSQSGHNTVSWYQQALGQGPQFIFQYYREEENGRGNFPPRFSGLQFPNYSSELNVNALELDDSALYLCASSHLRLDRQAETQYFGPGTRLLVL.

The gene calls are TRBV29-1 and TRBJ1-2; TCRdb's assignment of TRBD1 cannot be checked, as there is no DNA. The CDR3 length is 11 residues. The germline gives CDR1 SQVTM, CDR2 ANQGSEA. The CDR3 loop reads CSVEWGNGYTF.

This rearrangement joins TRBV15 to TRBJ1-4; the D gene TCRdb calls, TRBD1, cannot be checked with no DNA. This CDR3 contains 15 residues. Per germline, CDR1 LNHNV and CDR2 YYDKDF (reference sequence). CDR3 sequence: CATSRPSGGGEKLFF.

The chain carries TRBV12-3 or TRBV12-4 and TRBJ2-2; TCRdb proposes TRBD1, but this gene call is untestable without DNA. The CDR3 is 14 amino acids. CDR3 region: CASSRTGNSGELLF.

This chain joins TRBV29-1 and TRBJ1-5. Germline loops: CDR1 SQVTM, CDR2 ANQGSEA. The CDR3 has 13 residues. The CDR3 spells CSVGEGFNQPQHF.

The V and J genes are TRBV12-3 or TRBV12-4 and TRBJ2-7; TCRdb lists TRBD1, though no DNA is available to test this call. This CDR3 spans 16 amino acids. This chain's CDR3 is CASSGTRQGAEYEQYF.

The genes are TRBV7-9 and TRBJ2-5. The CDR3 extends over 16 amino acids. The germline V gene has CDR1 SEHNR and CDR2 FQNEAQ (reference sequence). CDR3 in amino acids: CASSDLRSGNQETQYF.

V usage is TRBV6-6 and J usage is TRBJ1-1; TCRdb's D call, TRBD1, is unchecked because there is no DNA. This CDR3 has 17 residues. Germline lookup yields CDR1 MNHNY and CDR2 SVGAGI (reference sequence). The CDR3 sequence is CASSPRTPTAGDTEAFF.